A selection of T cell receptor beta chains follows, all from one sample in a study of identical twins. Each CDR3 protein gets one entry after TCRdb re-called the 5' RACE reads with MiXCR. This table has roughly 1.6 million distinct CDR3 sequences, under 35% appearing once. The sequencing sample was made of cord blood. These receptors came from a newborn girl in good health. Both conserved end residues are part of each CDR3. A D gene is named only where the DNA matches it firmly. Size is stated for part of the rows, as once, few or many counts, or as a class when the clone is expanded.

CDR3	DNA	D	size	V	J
CASIGRGGYEQYF	TGTGCCAGCATCGGACGCGGAGGTTACGAGCAGTACTTC	.	.	TRBV7-2	TRBJ2-7
CASSPGRPYEQYF	TGTGCCAGCAGCCCAGGGAGACCCTACGAGCAGTACTTC	.	many	TRBV12-3/TRBV12-4	TRBJ2-7
CAISDEDRSTDTQYF	TGTGCCATCAGTGATGAGGACAGAAGCACAGATACGCAGTATTTT	.	few	TRBV10-3	TRBJ2-3
CASSWTGREETQYF	TGCGCCAGCAGCTGGACAGGGAGGGAAGAGACCCAGTACTTC	.	few	TRBV5-1	TRBJ2-5
CSARTEVVYEQYF	TGCAGTGCTCGGACAGAAGTTGTTTACGAGCAGTACTTC	.	few	TRBV20-1	TRBJ2-7
CAWKAGREKLFF	TGTGCCTGGAAGGCAGGGCGGGAAAAACTGTTTTTT	.	few	TRBV30	TRBJ1-4
CASSYRDRGYENTEAFF	TGTGCCAGCAGTTATAGGGACAGGGGGTACGAGAACACTGAAGCTTTCTTT	TRBD1	.	TRBV6-2/TRBV6-3	TRBJ1-1
CASRDRAVSNQPQHF	TGTGCCAGCAGGGACAGGGCGGTCAGCAATCAGCCCCAGCATTTT	TRBD1	.	TRBV12-3/TRBV12-4	TRBJ1-5
CASSLVSAGQETQYF	TGTGCCAGCAGCTTAGTCTCAGCAGGGCAAGAGACCCAGTACTTC	.	.	TRBV11-2	TRBJ2-5
CSSSTSGYTDTQYF	TGCAGTTCATCGACTAGCGGGTACACAGATACGCAGTATTTT	TRBD2	few	TRBV20-1	TRBJ2-3
CAGSLEGTSGSPNSYEQYF	TGTGCCGGCAGTTTAGAGGGGACTAGCGGGAGCCCCAACTCCTACGAGCAGTACTTC	TRBD2	.	TRBV27	TRBJ2-7
CVTSRAVRPTGYNEQFF	TGTGTCACCAGCAGAGCGGTTAGACCGACAGGCTACAATGAGCAGTTCTTC	.	.	TRBV15	TRBJ2-1
CASSRQGGGYNEQFF	TGTGCCAGCAGTAGGCAGGGGGGGGGCTACAATGAGCAGTTCTTC	.	.	TRBV2	TRBJ2-1
CASTLAGLNNGQFF	TGTGCCAGCACACTAGCGGGACTAAACAATGGGCAGTTCTTC	TRBD2	.	TRBV3-1	TRBJ2-1
CASSNSVNQPQHF	TGTGCCAGCAGCAACAGCGTTAATCAGCCCCAGCATTTT	.	.	TRBV9	TRBJ1-5
CASSEALLVYNSPLHF	TGTGCCAGCAGTGAAGCGCTTCTTGTGTATAATTCACCCCTCCACTTT	.	.	TRBV6-1	TRBJ1-6
CASSQVSSNEQFF	TGCGCCAGCAGCCAAGTATCTTCCAATGAGCAGTTCTTC	.	.	TRBV4-1	TRBJ2-1
CASSDPGSGNRHTQYF	TGTGCCAGCAGCGATCCGGGTAGCGGCAACCGACATACGCAGTATTTT	.	.	TRBV7-2	TRBJ2-3
CASSFRLATLADTQYF	TGTGCCAGCAGCTTTCGACTAGCGACTCTGGCAGATACGCAGTATTTT	TRBD2	few	TRBV5-6	TRBJ2-3
CASSLVIHSMGQETQYF	TGTGCCAGCAGCTTAGTAATCCATAGTATGGGCCAAGAGACCCAGTACTTC	.	.	TRBV7-2	TRBJ2-5
CASSFGRVGGELFF	TGTGCCAGCAGCTTCGGCCGGGTTGGCGGGGAGCTGTTTTTT	.	.	TRBV7-9	TRBJ2-2
CASRTSGPYSYEQYF	TGCGCCAGCCGTACTAGCGGCCCCTACTCCTACGAGCAGTACTTC	TRBD2	few	TRBV5-1	TRBJ2-7
CASSPSADRVMFF	TGTGCCAGCAGCCCCAGCGCCGACAGGGTCATGTTCTTC	TRBD1	.	TRBV7-2	TRBJ2-1
CSARWSGANQPQHF	TGCAGTGCCAGGTGGTCGGGGGCCAATCAGCCCCAGCATTTT	.	.	TRBV20-1	TRBJ1-5
CAWSAGAPPETQYF	TGTGCCTGGTCGGCGGGAGCCCCTCCGGAGACCCAGTACTTC	TRBD2	.	TRBV28	TRBJ2-5
CASRPQVSSYEQYF	TGTGCCAGCAGACCTCAGGTTAGCTCCTACGAGCAGTACTTC	.	few	TRBV12-3/TRBV12-4	TRBJ2-7
CSVENQEGQPQHF	TGCAGCGTTGAAAACCAGGAGGGGCAGCCCCAGCATTTT	.	.	TRBV29-1	TRBJ1-5
CSAGQGSGEQYF	TGCAGTGCTGGACAGGGATCGGGCGAGCAGTACTTC	TRBD1	few	TRBV20-1	TRBJ2-7
CSARPGAGNTEAFF	TGCAGTGCTAGGCCAGGCGCGGGGAACACTGAAGCTTTCTTT	.	few	TRBV20-1	TRBJ1-1
CASSPGNGLELEAFF	TGCGCCAGCAGCCCGGGAAATGGGCTAGAACTAGAAGCTTTCTTT	.	.	TRBV4-1	TRBJ1-1
CASIRRLNTEAFF	TGTGCCAGTATCAGGCGGTTGAACACTGAAGCTTTCTTT	.	few	TRBV19	TRBJ1-1
CAISETGGTDTQYF	TGTGCCATCAGTGAGACAGGGGGCACAGATACGCAGTATTTT	TRBD1	many	TRBV10-3	TRBJ2-3
CSVQGAGEQYF	TGCAGCGTTCAGGGGGCGGGCGAGCAGTACTTC	TRBD1	few	TRBV29-1	TRBJ2-7
CASSLDARGTQYF	TGTGCCAGCAGCCTCGATGCGAGAGGTACGCAGTATTTT	.	many	TRBV7-9	TRBJ2-3
CASSLDPGGDTGELFF	TGCGCCAGCAGCTTGGATCCAGGGGGCGACACCGGGGAGCTGTTTTTT	TRBD1	.	TRBV5-1	TRBJ2-2
CSARDGQRLYEQYF	TGCAGTGCTAGAGATGGACAGCGGCTCTACGAGCAGTACTTC	.	.	TRBV20-1	TRBJ2-7
CASSLGQGSPQQFF	TGTGCCAGCAGCTTGGGGCAGGGTTCCCCACAGCAGTTCTTC	.	.	TRBV3-1	TRBJ2-1
CATSQGAAYEQYF	TGTGCCACGTCTCAGGGGGCAGCCTACGAGCAGTACTTC	TRBD1	once	TRBV6-5	TRBJ2-7
CATSGVNTEAFF	TGTGCCACCTCAGGGGTGAACACTGAAGCTTTCTTT	.	.	TRBV10-3	TRBJ1-1
CATSRWYHNEQYF	TGTGCCACCAGCAGATGGTACCACAATGAGCAGTACTTC	.	.	TRBV15	TRBJ2-5
CASSSPAGADTRYF	TGTGCCAGCAGCTCTCCAGCGGGAGCCGATACGCGGTATTTT	TRBD2	.	TRBV7-9	TRBJ2-3
CASSPAGVQNEQYF	TGTGCCAGCAGCCCGGCTGGGGTACAGAATGAGCAGTACTTC	.	.	TRBV3-1	TRBJ2-7
CSARGEYTEAFF	TGCAGTGCTAGAGGGGAGTACACTGAAGCTTTCTTT	.	.	TRBV20-1	TRBJ1-1
CAISNGLAVLSYEQYF	TGTGCCATCAGCAATGGACTAGCGGTCCTCTCCTACGAGCAGTACTTC	TRBD2	few	TRBV10-3	TRBJ2-7
CASSQEPGRYYGYTF	TGCGCCAGCAGCCAAGAACCAGGGCGCTACTATGGCTACACCTTC	.	.	TRBV4-1	TRBJ1-2
CSARDPGLAGNADTQYF	TGCAGTGCTAGAGACCCCGGACTAGCGGGGAACGCAGATACGCAGTATTTT	TRBD2	few	TRBV20-1	TRBJ2-3
CASSSLAGGPMDEQFF	TGTGCCAGCTCATCTCTAGCGGGGGGGCCCATGGATGAGCAGTTCTTC	TRBD2	few	TRBV18	TRBJ2-1
CASSRSGTSNPDTQYF	TGTGCCAGCAGCCGGAGTGGGACTAGCAACCCAGATACGCAGTATTTT	TRBD2	few	TRBV4-2	TRBJ2-3
CAISRQGHEQYF	TGTGCCATCAGCAGACAGGGCCACGAGCAGTACTTC	TRBD1	few	TRBV10-3	TRBJ2-7
CASSSIGAGDNEQFF	TGTGCCAGCAGCTCGATAGGTGCGGGAGACAATGAGCAGTTCTTC	TRBD2	.	TRBV7-2	TRBJ2-1
CASSPEALYGYTF	TGTGCCAGCAGCCCCGAGGCACTTTATGGCTACACCTTC	.	few	TRBV16	TRBJ1-2
CASSLTWTGGADTQYF	TGTGCCAGCAGCTTAACGTGGACAGGGGGCGCAGATACGCAGTATTTT	TRBD1	.	TRBV7-2	TRBJ2-3
CATGRGTYEQCF	TGTGCCACCGGGCGGGGAACCTACGAGCAGTGCTTC	.	.	TRBV6-6	TRBJ2-5
CSAKRRVNTEAFF	TGCAGTGCAAAGCGGAGAGTGAACACTGAAGCTTTCTTT	.	.	TRBV20-1	TRBJ1-1
CSVVRSGGTDTQYF	TGCAGCGTTGTTAGGAGCGGAGGAACAGATACGCAGTATTTT	.	.	TRBV29-1	TRBJ2-3